The entry below describes one T cell receptor beta chain. This entry is derived from a study of cytomegalovirus exposure and HLA in healthy donors. Overall study context: A previous analysis identified approximately 110 million unique TCR beta sequences derived from some 170 million T cells.

Use of 60 Vbeta and 13 Jbeta primers characterized the PCR. Sequencing used immunoSEQ multiplex PCR; TCRdb keeps in-frame clones, though not all of them. The sample records 100,000 to 150,000 clones, around 85% being singletons. The CDR3 spans 15 residues. Trimming removed 3 bases from V and 7 bases from J; junction bases left unmatched: 8. Germline-derived CDR1 and CDR2 are SGHVS and FNYEAQ. The clonotype was recovered from a boy aged 5-17 years in good health and CMV-seronegative. J is TRBJ2-1 and V is TRBV7-6, with TRBD2 identical over 8 bases. Sequenced input: PBMCs. The CDR3 region is CASSFSGIFGNEQFF. In DNA form, the CDR3 reads TGTGCCAGCAGCTTTAGCGGGATATTTGGGAATGAGCAGTTCTTC.